Listed below are T cell receptor beta chains from one sample, sequenced in a study of T cells in Graves' hyperthyroidism and ophthalmopathy. TCRdb analysed the multiplex PCR reads with MiXCR anew, one entry per CDR3 protein. The repertoire has approximately 400,000 distinct CDR3 sequences, just under 15% of them found once; the top ten carry less than 35%. The sample was blood. The receptor set was obtained from a woman under 40 with Graves' hyperthyroidism. Each CDR3 is given with its conserved first and last residue. D genes are given only for firm matches. The size entry is marked missing in some rows and otherwise reads once, few, many or a size class.

>TRBJ2-3|NA|NA|TRBV4-1
CASSQEPPRLTDTQYF
TGCGCCAGCAGCCAAGAACCGCCCCGGTTAACAGATACGCAGTATTTT
>TRBJ1-2|NA|NA|TRBV18
CASSQKGQGPNYGYTF
TGTGCCAGCTCACAAAAAGGACAAGGACCTAACTATGGCTACACCTTC
>TRBJ2-1|NA|NA|TRBV20-1
CSASGLRRVGYNEQFF
TGCAGTGCTAGTGGTCTTCGTAGGGTTGGGTACAATGAGCAGTTCTTC
>TRBJ2-1|NA|many|TRBV2
CASSEEEPSYNEQFF
TGTGCCAGCAGTGAAGAGGAGCCCTCCTACAATGAGCAGTTCTTC
>TRBJ2-3|NA|few|TRBV19
CASSVDGKMADTQYF
TGTGCCAGTAGTGTCGACGGGAAAATGGCAGATACGCAGTATTTT
>TRBJ2-7|NA|NA|TRBV5-6
CASNEQGKINEQYF
TGTGCCAGCAACGAACAGGGTAAGATCAACGAGCAGTACTTC
>TRBJ2-2|NA|NA|TRBV24-1
CATSDSRTVTGELFF
TGTGCCACCAGTGATTCGAGGACAGTAACCGGGGAGCTGTTTTTT
>TRBJ1-2|NA|few|TRBV24-1
CATSDLLGAGYTF
TGTGCCACCAGTGATTTGCTGGGTGCGGGCTACACCTTC
>TRBJ2-3|NA|many|TRBV20-1
CSASPSANTQYF
TGCAGTGCTAGCCCCTCGGCGAATACGCAGTATTTT
>TRBJ2-1|NA|many|TRBV13
CASSPRGVYNEQFF
TGTGCCAGCAGCCCCCGGGGAGTCTACAATGAGCAGTTCTTC